This T cell receptor beta chain was observed in a study of cytomegalovirus exposure and HLA in healthy donors. About the research overall: Unique TCRs from HLA-typed donors, about 78 million of them, were held in an early data release.

Primers for the PCR totalled 60 Vbeta and 13 Jbeta. Profiling relied on immunoSEQ multiplex PCR, and the TCRdb table lists in-frame clones only, not all of them. The profile shows some 200,000 clones, about 77% of them singletons. The CDR3 runs to 16 residues. Germline lookup yields CDR1 LNHDA and CDR2 SQIVND (reference sequence). V lost 0 bases and J 7 bases, leaving 13 bases between the germline ends. The sample comprised PBMCs. This rearrangement joins TRBV19 to TRBJ1-6; weak D call: TRBD1 (6 bases). The receptor was derived from a woman aged 25 to 39 in good health and CMV-seronegative. In DNA, the CDR3 is TGTGCCAGTAGTATAGATAGAGGACAGCGGAATTCACCCCTCCACTTT. This codes for CASSIDRGQRNSPLHF.